The TCR beta chain described here comes from a study of blood T cell repertoires in COVID-19. Original handling: Estimation of nucleated cell counts was performed using reference gene primer amplification. Repertoires were generated with immunoSEQ multiplex PCR, while TCRdb's copy carries only in-frame clones and drops some. That table furnishes V, J and clone size, whereas the DNA furnished D and trimming. The sample holds around 290,000 clones; just over 90% are singletons and the top ten take around 2.2%. V lost 3 bases to trimming and J lost 6 bases, with 12 bases between them. Looked up from germline, CDR1 is KGHSH and CDR2 is LQKENI. The CDR3 consists of 13 residues.

Sequences were obtained from peripheral blood. This clonotype was sampled from a woman in her twenties or thirties with COVID-19, enrolled during active disease. V gene TRBV18 combines with J gene TRBJ2-7; no clear D gene. The CDR3 is CASSPQTQAEQYF. The CDR3 nucleotides are TGTGCCAGCTCACCTCAAACGCAGGCCGAGCAGTACTTC.